This TCR beta chain derives from a study of patients and donors after allogeneic stem cell transplantation. CDR1 and CDR2 from the germline V gene are SGDLS and YYNGEE. V gave up 0 bases and J gave up 4 bases, with 2 bases separating them. The CDR3 has 12 residues. One entry per CDR3 protein, called by TCRdb with MiXCR from the RT-PCR reads. The sample lists under 170,000 distinct CDR3 sequences, approximately 40% occurring once. This sequence was found in a human donor who was either an allogeneic HSCT recipient or a stem cell or donor lymphocyte infusion donor (not recorded which). It is not recorded whose cells these are; they may come from a transplant donor. The sample consisted of blood, either unsorted or a sorted T cell fraction (not recorded which). This sequence joins TRBV9 and TRBJ2-1; D gene uncertain. CDR3 loop: CASSVEYNEQFF. CDR3 nucleotides: TGTGCCAGCAGCGTAGAGTACAATGAGCAGTTCTTC.